The 13 T cell receptor beta chains in this list originate from one sample, sequenced in a study of tumor and adjacent non-tumor tissue in lung cancer. Three rounds of nested PCR, following a modified ARM-PCR protocol, produced the TCRbeta library. TCRdb re-called the multiplex PCR reads with MiXCR, one entry per CDR3 protein. Seen here are tens of thousands of distinct CDR3 sequences, 60% observed once, and the top ten hold around 21%. No cell sorting was done before RNA was extracted from the tissue. Specimen: lung tumor tissue. These receptors all come from a man aged 45-65 years with non-small cell lung cancer.

Ten or more counts support this clonotype. V is TRBV2 and J is TRBJ2-1; 8 bases agree with TRBD1. Looked up from germline, CDR1 is SNHLY and CDR2 is FYNNEI. The V and J ends lost 6 bases and 4 bases, in that order; junction bases with no gene match: 2. This CDR3 is built from 13 residues. CDR3 coding DNA: TGTGCCAGCAGCTGGACAGGGTACAATGAGCAGTTCTTC. Translated, it gives CASSWTGYNEQFF.

A word on this clonotype: The CDR3 does not end in the conserved phenylalanine or tryptophan, so this is likely a read error. The chain couples TRBV11-2 to TRBJ2-5; 9 bases are shared with TRBD2. The CDR3 consists of 15 residues. Losses at the gene ends were 1 base for V and 6 bases for J; bases not matched to a gene: 6. Germline V gives CDR1 SGHAT, CDR2 FQNNGV. This chain's CDR3 is CASSLGGGGGKTQYS. Here the CDR3 DNA reads TGTGCCAGCAGCTTAGGAGGCGGGGGGGGGAAGACCCAGTACTCC.

This clonotype appeared a single time. V is TRBV28 and J is TRBJ2-2; D may be TRBD1 (5 bases). The V gene lost 5 bases and the J gene lost 5 bases, with 15 bases spanning the gap. This CDR3 has 15 residues. Per germline, CDR1 MDHEN and CDR2 SYDVKM. CDR3 coding DNA: TGTGCCAGCAGTCCAGATTCAGGGATTACCGGGGAGCTGTTTTTT. This translates into CASSPDSGITGELFF.

As regards this clonotype: A much larger clone sits a single nucleotide away, making a read error possible. V gene TRBV4-1 combines with J gene TRBJ1-2; possibly TRBD1 for D (5 bases). CDR1 is MGHRA, CDR2 YSYEKL, per germline. The CDR3 has 17 residues. The CDR3 protein is CTSSQISRAEGKFGYTF. As DNA, the CDR3 is TGCACCAGCAGCCAAATCTCCAGGGCGGAGGGGAAGTTTGGCTACACCTTC.

By frequency in the sample, this clonotype is medium-sized. The chain recombines TRBV5-1 with TRBJ2-7, with D possibly matching TRBD1 (6 bases). The CDR3 loop spans 16 amino acids. Germline values: CDR1 SGHRS, CDR2 YFSETQ. Deletions cut 0 bases from V and 1 base from J, with 14 bases between. Written as DNA, the CDR3 is TGCGCCAGCAGCTTGGTAACAGGGATGGGGTCCTACGAGCAGTACTTC. Protein product: CASSLVTGMGSYEQYF.

Details on this clonotype: One junction end disagrees with the germline gene, perhaps due to a read error. The V gene is TRBV11-3, the J gene TRBJ2-1; no definite D call. The germline CDR1 and CDR2 sequences are SGHNT and YENEEA. The CDR3 has 12 amino acids. CDR3 loop: CANSFGSNEQFF. The CDR3 nucleotides are TGTGCCAACAGCTTCGGCTCTAATGAGCAGTTCTTC.

This chain links TRBV5-4 with TRBJ2-1; 8 bases fit TRBD2. Looked up from germline, CDR1 is SGHNT and CDR2 is YYREEE (reference sequence). The CDR3 sequence is 13 residues long. The V segment lost 10 bases and the J segment 8 bases; nucleotides outside the gene matches: 11. The chain's CDR3 is CAGKREAGDEQFF. The CDR3 bases are TGTGCCGGTAAACGAGAAGCGGGAGATGAGCAGTTCTTC.

A remark on this clonotype: A much larger clone differs by one base, so this may be a read error. The CDR3 nucleotides are TGTGCCAGCAGCTTAAGGGGAGGGGACATCCGTTTTACCTACGAGCAGTACTTC. Translation gives CASSLRGGDIRFTYEQYF. The chain recombines TRBV7-9 with TRBJ2-7; a possible D gene is TRBD2 (7 bases). CDR1 SEHNR and CDR2 FQNEAQ come from the germline V gene (reference sequence). This CDR3 has 18 amino acids. Trimming shortened V by 2 bases and J by 2 bases, and 22 bases separated the two germline ends.

In this sample, this clonotype turned up many times. The genes are TRBV11-2 and TRBJ2-5; no firm D call. The germline gives CDR1 SGHAT, CDR2 FQNNGV. The CDR3 spans 11 residues. V lost 6 bases, J lost 2 bases, and 4 bases lay in between. The DNA of the CDR3 is TGTGCCAGCAGGGGACAAGAGACCCAGTACTTC. Translating gives CASRGQETQYF.

The rearrangement uses TRBV12-3 or TRBV12-4 and TRBJ1-4; 7 bases agree with TRBD1. Trimming cost V 5 bases and J 6 bases; bases outside gene matches: 9. The CDR3 consists of 15 residues. The CDR3: CASSLTGQSYEKLFF. The CDR3 region has the DNA TGTGCCAGCAGTCTAACGGGACAGAGTTATGAAAAACTGTTTTTT.

In its sample, this clonotype was seen a few times. A much larger clone differs by one base, so this may be a read error. The gene calls are TRBV6-1 and TRBJ2-2; D uncertain. V lost 7 bases and J 9 bases, leaving 18 bases between the germline ends. Germline V gene lookup returns CDR1 MNHNS and CDR2 SASEGT. CDR3 length: 14 amino acids. CDR3 protein: CASILSVLTWELFF. CDR3 DNA: TGTGCCAGCATTCTCTCCGTCCTGACCTGGGAGCTGTTTTTT.

This clonotype has a handful of counts. This chain joins TRBV2 and TRBJ2-1; D unclear. The CDR3 totals 12 residues. The germline V gene has CDR1 SNHLY and CDR2 FYNNEI. V was trimmed by 4 bases and J by 9 bases, leaving 10 bases between them. CDR3 coding DNA: TGTGCCAGCAGTGGGCGCGAGGCTGAGCAGTTCTTC. Its protein product is CASSGREAEQFF.

This clonotype occurred a few times. The J gene is TRBJ2-7, the V gene TRBV5-1, with a possible D match to TRBD1 (6 bases). The CDR3 totals 14 residues. V was pared by 4 bases and J by 0 bases, with 11 bases between. Germline CDR1 and CDR2: SGHRS and YFSETQ. CDR3 sequence (DNA): TGCGCCAGCAGCGCCGGGACACCCTCCTACGAGCAGTACTTC. Translation: CASSAGTPSYEQYF.